A selection of T cell receptor beta chains follows, all from one sample in a study of shared clonotypes between healthy human individuals. Here immunoSEQ multiplex PCR was the method, and the copy in TCRdb shows in-frame clones only, minus some. This sample has about 980,000 clones, with 76% found just once. Sequenced sample: memory CD4+ T cells sorted from blood. The receptors shown here come from a man aged 18 to 35 in good health. CDR3s include the opening cysteine and the closing phenylalanine or tryptophan. The D gene is left open where the match is weak. Some rows have no size entry. The others give once, few or many, or a class for an expanded clone.

V: TRBV7-2
size: -
J: TRBJ2-7
D: -
CDR3: CASSPRRGEQYF
DNA: TGTGCCAGCAGCCCCCGGCGAGGGGAGCAGTACTTC

V: TRBV27
size: once
J: TRBJ2-1
D: -
CDR3: CASSLSPSLVSQGEQFF
DNA: TGTGCCAGCAGTTTGTCCCCCTCACTAGTCTCTCAGGGTGAGCAGTTCTTC

V: TRBV10-3
size: -
J: TRBJ2-1
D: TRBD1
CDR3: CAINPSGGSYNEQFF
DNA: TGTGCCATCAACCCTTCAGGGGGCTCCTACAATGAGCAGTTCTTC

V: TRBV5-1
size: -
J: TRBJ2-2
D: -
CDR3: CASSLGPRSNTGELFF
DNA: TGCGCCAGCAGCTTGGGTCCCCGATCGAACACCGGGGAGCTGTTTTTT

V: TRBV2
size: once
J: TRBJ2-5
D: -
CDR3: CASSWRGGPEGETQYF
DNA: TGTGCCAGCAGTTGGCGAGGGGGACCCGAGGGGGAGACCCAGTACTTC

V: TRBV30
size: once
J: TRBJ1-2
D: -
CDR3: CAWSRSRGADGYTF
DNA: TGTGCCTGGAGTCGGTCAAGGGGGGCGGATGGCTACACCTTC

V: TRBV5-1
size: -
J: TRBJ1-4
D: -
CDR3: CASSIDSGPWVELFF
DNA: TGCGCCAGCAGCATAGATTCAGGCCCATGGGTGGAACTGTTTTTT

V: TRBV10-1
size: -
J: TRBJ2-3
D: -
CDR3: CASSERLAGTDTQYF
DNA: TGCGCCAGCAGTGAAAGGTTGGCAGGGACAGATACGCAGTATTTT

V: TRBV30
size: -
J: TRBJ2-5
D: -
CDR3: CAWSGLRETQYF
DNA: TGTGCCTGGAGTGGTCTGAGGGAGACCCAGTACTTC

V: TRBV2
size: -
J: TRBJ2-1
D: TRBD2
CDR3: CASSDSGSSYNEQFF
DNA: TGTGCCAGCAGTGATAGCGGGAGCTCCTACAATGAGCAGTTCTTC

V: TRBV2
size: -
J: TRBJ2-1
D: -
CDR3: CASSVKGEQFF
DNA: TGTGCCAGCAGTGTCAAAGGAGAGCAGTTCTTC

V: TRBV7-9
size: once
J: TRBJ2-5
D: -
CDR3: CASSPNRETQYF
DNA: TGTGCCAGCAGCCCGAATCGAGAGACCCAGTACTTC

V: TRBV18
size: -
J: TRBJ2-5
D: -
CDR3: CASSPTSGQETQYF
DNA: TGTGCCAGCTCACCAACCAGCGGCCAAGAGACCCAGTACTTC

V: TRBV28
size: many
J: TRBJ1-2
D: TRBD1
CDR3: CASSSGGDRVYGYTF
DNA: TGTGCCAGCAGTTCCGGTGGGGACAGGGTCTATGGCTACACCTTC

V: TRBV18
size: -
J: TRBJ2-5
D: -
CDR3: CASSPPLESGETQYF
DNA: TGTGCCAGCTCACCACCGTTGGAGTCGGGAGAGACCCAGTACTTC

V: TRBV19
size: -
J: TRBJ1-1
D: -
CDR3: CASSKGRNTEAFF
DNA: TGTGCCAGTAGTAAAGGCAGGAACACTGAAGCTTTCTTT

V: TRBV2
size: -
J: TRBJ2-7
D: TRBD1
CDR3: CASRDRGLVTYEQYF
DNA: TGTGCCAGCAGGGACAGGGGGCTTGTAACCTACGAGCAGTACTTC

V: TRBV4-2
size: -
J: TRBJ2-3
D: -
CDR3: CASSQATDTQYF
DNA: TGTGCCAGCAGCCAAGCCACAGATACGCAGTATTTT

V: TRBV2
size: -
J: TRBJ1-6
D: -
CDR3: CASSEAGVPGAPLHF
DNA: TGTGCCAGCAGTGAAGCGGGGGTACCCGGCGCACCCCTCCACTTT

V: TRBV4-3
size: -
J: TRBJ2-7
D: TRBD1
CDR3: CASSLAPPGTGLYEQYF
DNA: TGCGCCAGCAGCCTAGCCCCCCCCGGGACAGGGTTATACGAGCAGTACTTC

V: TRBV20-1
size: -
J: TRBJ1-1
D: -
CDR3: CSAVKDTEAFF
DNA: TGCAGTGCCGTAAAGGACACTGAAGCTTTCTTT

V: TRBV6-1
size: -
J: TRBJ2-7
D: -
CDR3: CASRVEGPYEQYF
DNA: TGTGCCAGCAGGGTAGAGGGACCTTACGAGCAGTACTTC

V: TRBV30
size: once
J: TRBJ2-2
D: -
CDR3: CACPGSRGTGELFF
DNA: TGTGCCTGCCCCGGCTCTAGGGGGACCGGGGAGCTGTTTTTT

V: TRBV9
size: -
J: TRBJ2-1
D: TRBD2
CDR3: CASSLASGLAVNEQFF
DNA: TGTGCCAGCAGCCTAGCTTCGGGACTAGCCGTCAATGAGCAGTTCTTC

V: TRBV5-1
size: -
J: TRBJ2-7
D: -
CDR3: CASSPGLLSAGEQYF
DNA: TGCGCCAGCAGCCCCGGACTGCTGTCCGCCGGCGAGCAGTACTTC

V: TRBV7-2
size: -
J: TRBJ1-1
D: TRBD1
CDR3: CASSLEGTGAKAFF
DNA: TGTGCCAGCAGCTTAGAAGGGACAGGGGCTAAAGCTTTCTTT

V: TRBV29-1
size: -
J: TRBJ1-1
D: -
CDR3: CSVAGGPNTEAFF
DNA: TGCAGCGTTGCCGGAGGCCCGAACACTGAAGCTTTCTTT

V: TRBV18
size: -
J: TRBJ2-2
D: -
CDR3: CASSPTGNTGELFF
DNA: TGTGCCAGCTCACCGACAGGAAACACCGGGGAGCTGTTTTTT

V: TRBV29-1
size: -
J: TRBJ2-1
D: -
CDR3: CSVGRDSYNEQFF
DNA: TGCAGCGTTGGGCGGGACTCCTACAATGAGCAGTTCTTC

V: TRBV18
size: -
J: TRBJ1-1
D: TRBD1
CDR3: CASSPNRGQNTEAFF
DNA: TGTGCCAGCTCACCCAACAGGGGGCAGAACACTGAAGCTTTCTTT

V: TRBV18
size: -
J: TRBJ1-4
D: -
CDR3: CASSPPGLREKLFF
DNA: TGTGCCAGCTCACCCCCGGGACTTAGAGAAAAACTGTTTTTT

V: TRBV2
size: -
J: TRBJ2-2
D: -
CDR3: CASSEALYTGELFF
DNA: TGTGCCAGCAGTGAAGCGCTATATACCGGGGAGCTGTTTTTT

V: TRBV9
size: -
J: TRBJ2-1
D: -
CDR3: CASSVVWNREDEQFF
DNA: TGTGCCAGCAGCGTAGTATGGAACAGGGAGGATGAGCAGTTCTTC

V: TRBV28
size: -
J: TRBJ2-3
D: TRBD1
CDR3: CASRRTGWGSTDTQYF
DNA: TGTGCCAGCAGAAGGACAGGGTGGGGCAGCACAGATACGCAGTATTTT

V: TRBV19
size: -
J: TRBJ1-1
D: TRBD1
CDR3: CASSKDRGNTEAFF
DNA: TGTGCCAGTAGTAAGGACAGGGGCAACACTGAAGCTTTCTTT

V: TRBV27
size: -
J: TRBJ1-6
D: -
CDR3: CASSLFLDFSPLHF
DNA: TGTGCCAGCAGTTTGTTTTTGGACTTTTCACCCCTCCACTTT

V: TRBV9
size: -
J: TRBJ2-7
D: TRBD1
CDR3: CASSTGTGSYEQYF
DNA: TGTGCCAGCAGCACAGGGACAGGTTCCTACGAGCAGTACTTC

V: TRBV10-3
size: -
J: TRBJ2-7
D: -
CDR3: CAISDNQNSYEQYF
DNA: TGTGCCATCAGTGACAACCAGAACTCCTACGAGCAGTACTTC